This entry lists 29 T cell receptor beta chains sequenced from one sample in a study of OX40 agonist ivuxolimab in advanced cancers. TCRdb's table, derived via immunoSEQ multiplex PCR, lists solely in-frame clones and lacks some. The data contain some 50,000 clones, approximately 90% of them singletons. This specimen was CD4+ or CD8+ T cells sorted from blood, taken in a trial of the OX40 agonist ivuxolimab. Receptors were obtained from an adult with an advanced solid tumor such as melanoma, head and neck, liver or kidney cancer.

The J gene is TRBJ2-5, the V gene TRBV9; 8 bases agree with TRBD1. The CDR3 covers 16 residues. Germline CDR1 and CDR2: SGDLS and YYNGEE. Unmatched junction bases numbered 8, after V lost 0 bases and J lost 4 bases. As DNA, the CDR3 is TGTGCCAGCAGCGTAGATCAGAACCAGGGGGCAGAGACCCAGTACTTC. This encodes CASSVDQNQGAETQYF.

The J gene is TRBJ1-1, the V gene TRBV5-4, with 9 bases matching TRBD1. This CDR3 is 15 amino acids long. J lost 0 bases, V lost 1 base, and 1 base had no gene match. Germline CDR1 and CDR2: SGHNT and YYREEE (reference sequence). The CDR3 region is CASSLNRGLNTEAFF. The CDR3 region has the DNA TGTGCCAGCAGCTTGAACAGGGGGCTGAACACTGAAGCTTTCTTT.

V gene TRBV6-5 combines with J gene TRBJ1-2; D possibly corresponds to TRBD1 (5 bases). V was cut by 0 bases and J by 6 bases, with 11 bases left in between. The CDR3 runs to 14 residues. Germline CDR1 and CDR2: MNHEY and SVGAGI. CDR3: CASSYSQGRNGYTF. The CDR3 nucleotides read TGTGCCAGCAGTTACTCGCAGGGTCGGAATGGCTACACCTTC.

This chain links TRBV27 with TRBJ2-3; 8 bases map to TRBD2. CDR3 length equals 16 residues. V lost 4 bases, J lost 1 base, and 7 bases stayed unmatched. Germline V CDR1 and CDR2: MNHEY, SMNVEV (reference sequence). The CDR3 loop is CASSSPGGLGTDTQYF. CDR3 in DNA: TGTGCCAGCAGTTCCCCGGGGGGACTAGGCACAGATACGCAGTATTTT.

This clone has a single count. The chain carries TRBV19 and TRBJ2-1, with D possibly being TRBD2 (5 bases). V lost 0 bases, J lost 9 bases, and 12 bases lay in between. The germline V gene encodes CDR1 LNHDA and CDR2 SQIVND (reference sequence). This CDR3 region has 14 residues. In DNA, the CDR3 is TGTGCCAGTAGTATAGAGGTCCGGGATACTGAGCAGTTCTTC. Protein: CASSIEVRDTEQFF.

The chain couples TRBV4-1 to TRBJ1-6; 9 bases align to TRBD1. The length of the CDR3 is 14 residues. Losses at the gene ends were 5 bases for V and 10 bases for J; bases not matched to a gene: 6. CDR1 and CDR2 (germline): MGHRA, YSYEKL. Written as DNA, the CDR3 is TGCGCCAGCAGCTACCGGGACAGGGAATCACCCCTCCACTTT. This translates into CASSYRDRESPLHF.

The chain links TRBV6-4 to TRBJ2-1; D is possibly TRBD1 (5 bases). Trimming removed 2 bases at V and 8 bases at J, with 16 bases between. The CDR3 consists of 15 residues. Per the germline V gene, CDR1 is MRHNA and CDR2 is SNTAGT. As DNA, the CDR3 is TGTGCCAGCAGTGACGGTGGGGCCTCCCCCTATGAGCAGTTCTTC. It codes for CASSDGGASPYEQFF.

This sequence joins TRBV7-6 and TRBJ2-7, with 8 bases that match TRBD1. The CDR3 contains 17 residues. Germline V CDR1 and CDR2: SGHVS, FNYEAQ. The V gene end was trimmed by 4 bases and the J gene end by 4 bases; junction bases not matched to a gene: 15. The CDR3, as DNA: TGTGCCAGCAGCTACTCCTCCCCACTCACAGGGGGTTACGAGCAGTACTTC. This translates into CASSYSSPLTGGYEQYF.

This chain links TRBV4-1 with TRBJ1-1; the D is unclear. CDR1 is MGHRA, CDR2 YSYEKL, per germline. Between the trimmed V and J ends, which lost 2 bases and 1 base, there was a span of 11 bases. This CDR3 has 15 residues. Here the CDR3 DNA reads TGCGCCAGCAGCCAATTACAGAATTCGAACACTGAAGCTTTCTTT. This gives the protein CASSQLQNSNTEAFF.

In the case of this clone: At the DNA level, this CDR3 is encoded by other sequences in the same sample as well. The chain joins TRBV15 to TRBJ2-7; D ambiguous. Germline lookup yields CDR1 LNHNV and CDR2 YYDKDF (reference sequence). V was trimmed by 1 base and J by 3 bases, leaving 7 bases between them. This CDR3 has 13 residues. The CDR3, as DNA: TGTGCCACCAGCAGAGCAGGCAGCTACGAGCAGTACTTC. Translating gives CATSRAGSYEQYF.

This clone has a single count. The chain combines TRBV5-5 with TRBJ2-7; D call uncertain. The CDR3 is made up of 11 amino acids. V gave up 0 bases and J gave up 2 bases, with 0 bases separating them. Germline CDR1 is SGHKS and CDR2 is YYEKEE (reference sequence). The CDR3 sequence is CASSLAYEQYF. The CDR3 DNA reads TGTGCCAGCAGCTTGGCCTACGAGCAGTACTTC. Filled out from reference TRBV5-5 and TRBJ2-7, the complete variable domain reads DAGVTQSPTHLIKTRGQQVTLRCSPISGHKSVSWYQQVLGQGPQFIFQYYEKEERGRGNFPDRFSARQFPNYSSELNVNALLLGDSALYLCASSLAYEQYFGPGTRLTVT.

This chain links TRBV23-1 with TRBJ2-7, with 9 nucleotides matching TRBD2. TRBV23-1 is an ORF; its function is uncertain. Germline trimming cut 2 bases from V and 3 bases from J; bases unmatched to any gene: 8. This CDR3 comprises 16 residues. The CDR3, as DNA: TGCGCCAGCAGTCAAACCGGGACTAGCCCTTTCTACGAGCAGTACTTC. Amino acids: CASSQTGTSPFYEQYF.

This sequence joins TRBV9 and TRBJ1-3; 8 bases are shared with TRBD1. Germline V CDR1 and CDR2: SGDLS, YYNGEE. The CDR3 has 16 residues. V shed 4 bases and J 4 bases; nucleotides not matched to a gene: 10. Here the CDR3 DNA reads TGTGCCAGCAGCCCCAAACTCAGGGGGCCGGGAAACACCATATATTTT. This translates into CASSPKLRGPGNTIYF.

This sequence joins TRBV18 and TRBJ1-4; TRBD1 might be the D (5 bases). Germline V CDR1 and CDR2: KGHSH, LQKENI. The CDR3 is 17 amino acids. Trimming stripped 6 bases from V and 0 bases from J, with 17 bases between. In DNA, the CDR3 is TGTGCCAGCTCCCTTCGGGACCAGCTTTCAACTAATGAAAAACTGTTTTTT. It encodes CASSLRDQLSTNEKLFF. Using reference TRBV18 and TRBJ1-4 for the parts outside the CDR3, the full variable domain is NAGVMQNPRHLVRRRGQEARLRCSPMKGHSHVYWYRQLPEEGLKFMVYLQKENIIDESGMPKERFSAEFPKEGPSILRIQQVVRGDSAAYFCASSLRDQLSTNEKLFFGSGTQLSVL.

The V and J genes are TRBV2 and TRBJ2-1; no clear D gene. The CDR3 runs to 14 residues. From germline, CDR1 is SNHLY and CDR2 FYNNEI. V was trimmed by 4 bases and J by 7 bases, leaving 14 bases between them. CDR3: CASSVLGWENEQFF. In nucleotides, the CDR3 is TGTGCCAGCAGTGTGCTAGGGTGGGAAAATGAGCAGTTCTTC.

This chain joins TRBV11-1 and TRBJ1-1; D unclear. The V and J ends lost 1 base and 1 base respectively, with 10 bases between them. CDR1 is SGHAT and CDR2 is FQDESV in the germline V gene (reference sequence). This CDR3 is built from 15 residues. The CDR3 loop reads CASSLGQPQNTEAFF. The DNA of the CDR3 is TGTGCCAGCAGCTTAGGGCAGCCACAGAACACTGAAGCTTTCTTT.

The chain has TRBV7-9 and TRBJ1-1; TRBD1 matches at 11 bases. CDR1 is SEHNR, CDR2 FQNEAQ, per germline (reference sequence). The V gene end was trimmed by 3 bases and the J gene end by 3 bases; junction bases not matched to a gene: 3. The CDR3 loop spans 15 amino acids. The CDR3 spells CASSFGDRGYTEAFF. The DNA of the CDR3 is TGTGCCAGCAGCTTTGGGGACAGGGGGTACACTGAAGCTTTCTTT.

This rearrangement joins TRBV28 to TRBJ2-1; no definite D call. Trimming shortened V by 3 bases and J by 6 bases, and 15 bases separated the two germline ends. Germline CDR1 is MDHEN and CDR2 is SYDVKM. This CDR3 spans 15 amino acids. CDR3 coding DNA: TGTGCCAGCAGTTTTGTCCAGGCCCCACGCAATGAGCAGTTCTTC. Protein sequence: CASSFVQAPRNEQFF.

CDR3 loop: CASSTSIAGADYEQYF. The CDR3 DNA reads TGTGCCAGTAGTACTTCAATCGCGGGGGCAGACTACGAGCAGTACTTC. The chain links TRBV19 to TRBJ2-7, with a tentative D call TRBD2 (7 bases). V dropped 4 bases and J dropped 3 bases, with 19 bases sitting between them. CDR3 length: 16 residues. In germline, CDR1 is LNHDA, CDR2 SQIVND (reference sequence).

The chain is built from TRBV28 and TRBJ2-7, with 9 bases that match TRBD1. The CDR3 length is 13 residues. In germline, CDR1 is MDHEN, CDR2 SYDVKM. J gave up 3 bases and V 7 bases, and 4 bases lay outside the gene matches. The CDR3 here is CASKGQGYYEQYF. The CDR3 bases are TGTGCCAGCAAGGGACAGGGCTACTACGAGCAGTACTTC.

The genes are TRBV9 and TRBJ2-7; perhaps TRBD2 as D (5 bases). Germline-derived CDR1 and CDR2 are SGDLS and YYNGEE. Trimming removed 2 bases from V and 1 base from J, with 10 bases in between. This CDR3 region has 14 residues. CDR3 region: CASSVASSSYEQYF. The CDR3 bases are TGTGCCAGCAGCGTGGCTAGCTCGTCCTACGAGCAGTACTTC.

This clone was seen only a few times. The CDR3 DNA is TGCAGTGGCTCGCAGCCCCAGCATTTT. Protein sequence: CSGSQPQHF. The V and J genes are TRBV20-1 and TRBJ1-5, with unresolved D. Trimming removed 7 bases at V and 7 bases at J, with 5 bases between. This CDR3 region has 9 residues. Germline CDR1 reads DFQATT; CDR2 reads SNEGSKA (reference sequence).

J is TRBJ2-6 and V is TRBV9, with D hard to call. CDR3 length equals 18 residues. Germline values: CDR1 SGDLS, CDR2 YYNGEE. Trimming took off 1 base at V and 0 bases at J, with 14 bases between the two ends. The chain's CDR3 is CASSVLGSKYSGANVLTF. The DNA of the CDR3 is TGTGCCAGCAGCGTATTGGGCAGCAAGTACTCTGGGGCCAACGTCCTGACTTTC.

The rearrangement uses TRBV11-2 and TRBJ2-7; 11 bases line up with TRBD2. Germline CDR1 is SGHAT and CDR2 is FQNNGV. V was clipped by 2 bases and J by 3 bases; unmatched bases: 6. The CDR3 runs 16 residues. CDR3: CASSLLAGGTVYEQYF. The CDR3 DNA reads as TGTGCCAGCAGCTTATTAGCGGGGGGGACAGTCTACGAGCAGTACTTC.

This chain connects TRBV11-2 to TRBJ2-1; 7 bases are a match to TRBD2. The length of the CDR3 is 14 residues. The trim removed 1 base at V and 4 bases at J, leaving 1 base unmatched. The germline CDR1 and CDR2 sequences are SGHAT and FQNNGV. CDR3 in amino acids: CASSLGAGYNEQFF. CDR3 in DNA: TGTGCCAGCAGCTTAGGAGCGGGGTACAATGAGCAGTTCTTC.

The CDR3 reads CASSWSRGVDEQYF. CDR3 DNA sequence: TGTGCCAGCAGTTGGTCAAGGGGAGTGGACGAGCAGTACTTC. The rearrangement joins TRBV28 to TRBJ2-7; possibly TRBD1 or TRBD2 for D (5 bases each). The CDR3 sequence is 14 residues long. The V and J ends lost 4 bases and 5 bases respectively, with 15 bases between them. Germline V lookup: CDR1 MDHEN, CDR2 SYDVKM.

The rearrangement links TRBV7-3 to TRBJ2-3; D unresolved. The CDR3 has 15 residues. Trimming shortened V by 1 base and J by 0 bases, and 8 bases separated the two germline ends. Germline V gives CDR1 SGHTA, CDR2 FQGTGA. CDR3 nucleotide sequence: TGTGCCAGCAGCTTAAATACCGTTAGCACAGATACGCAGTATTTT. It encodes CASSLNTVSTDTQYF.

For this clone: This likely traces to a read error, being one base from a far larger clone. This chain joins TRBV5-7 and TRBJ2-7; 12 nucleotides line up with TRBD2. TRBV5-7 is recorded as an ORF, its role being uncertain. This CDR3 region has 15 residues. Trimming cost V 0 bases and J 7 bases; bases outside gene matches: 5. Written as DNA, the CDR3 is TGTGCCAGCAGCTTGGGACTAGCGGGGGCGGGGGAGCAGTACTTC. It codes for CASSLGLAGAGEQYF.

CDR3 amino acids: CASSQVDAATYEQYF. The DNA for the CDR3 is TGCGCCAGCAGCCAAGTCGACGCCGCTACCTACGAGCAGTACTTC. The chain uses TRBV4-1 and TRBJ2-5, with D unresolved. The J call is doubtful: the DNA matches TRBJ2-7 better. Germline V gene sequence: CDR1 MGHRA, CDR2 YSYEKL. The CDR3 length is 15 residues.